Listed below are T cell receptor beta chains from one sample, sequenced in a study of control samples from healthy donors and cancer patients. Data came from immunoSEQ multiplex PCR; TCRdb stores just in-frame clones and leaves some out. The sample includes around 68,000 clones, over 65% of them seen just once. Sequencing used PBMCs. The receptors were gathered from a woman aged 50 to 60 with lung cancer. CDR3s include the opening cysteine and the closing phenylalanine or tryptophan. A D gene is named only where the DNA matches it firmly. Clone size is given for some rows only: seen once, a few or many times, or a class if the clone is expanded.

abundance	v_gene	d_gene	j_gene	CDR3aa	CDR3nt
NA	TRBV11-2	NA	TRBJ1-6	CASSSDISYNSPLHF	TGTGCCAGCAGCTCCGACATCTCCTATAATTCACCCCTCCACTTT
NA	TRBV5-1	TRBD1	TRBJ2-2	CASTSQLGPRAGGNTGELFF	TGCGCCAGCACTTCGCAGTTAGGACCTCGGGCAGGGGGAAACACCGGGGAGCTGTTTTTT
few	TRBV18	TRBD1	TRBJ1-3	CASSFGQVPGNTIYF	TGTGCCAGCTCATTCGGACAGGTCCCTGGAAACACCATATATTTT
NA	TRBV18	NA	TRBJ1-1	CASSQRNTEAFF	TGTGCCAGCTCCCAGAGGAACACTGAAGCTTTCTTT
NA	TRBV7-2	NA	TRBJ1-4	CASSFSPRTNEKLFF	TGTGCCAGCAGCTTTTCACCCAGAACTAATGAAAAACTGTTTTTT
NA	TRBV19	NA	TRBJ1-2	CASSMAGTGYGYTF	TGTGCCAGTAGTATGGCCGGGACCGGCTATGGCTACACCTTC
few	TRBV24-1	NA	TRBJ2-2	CATSDSGPRTGELFF	TGTGCCACCAGTGATTCGGGCCCGAGGACCGGGGAGCTGTTTTTT
NA	TRBV11-3	NA	TRBJ1-1	CASSLGASNTEAFF	TGTGCCAGCAGCTTGGGTGCTTCGAACACTGAAGCTTTCTTT
once	TRBV7-3	TRBD2	TRBJ2-1	CASSRPGLVGNEQFF	TGTGCCAGCAGCCGCCCGGGACTAGTGGGAAATGAGCAGTTCTTC
NA	TRBV28	NA	TRBJ1-4	CASSLAGSLGEKLFF	TGTGCCAGCAGTTTAGCGGGCAGCCTGGGTGAAAAACTGTTTTTT
once	TRBV7-2	NA	TRBJ1-2	CASSKGGGLNYGYTF	TGTGCCAGCAGTAAGGGGGGTGGCCTAAACTATGGCTACACCTTC
NA	TRBV28	NA	TRBJ2-7	CASGLSARSYEQYF	TGTGCCAGCGGGCTGTCGGCCCGCTCCTACGAGCAGTACTTC
NA	TRBV2	NA	TRBJ2-7	CASSRTADYEQYF	TGTGCCAGCAGTAGGACGGCGGATTACGAGCAGTACTTC
NA	TRBV24-1	NA	TRBJ1-2	CATSDRGYYGYTF	TGTGCCACCAGTGACAGGGGCTACTATGGCTACACCTTC
once	TRBV27	NA	TRBJ2-5	CASDSLGNKWGRGGETQYF	TGTGCCAGCGACAGTTTAGGTAATAAGTGGGGCAGGGGGGGAGAGACCCAGTACTTC
once	TRBV7-2	NA	TRBJ1-1	CASSLSLNTEAFF	TGTGCCAGCAGCTTATCACTGAACACTGAAGCTTTCTTT
NA	TRBV28	NA	TRBJ1-6	CASSWADYTNSPLHF	TGTGCCAGCAGTTGGGCAGACTATACTAATTCACCCCTCCACTTT
once	TRBV5-1	TRBD1	TRBJ1-5	CASSFLGTGDQPQHF	TGCGCCAGCAGCTTTCTCGGGACAGGGGATCAGCCCCAGCATTTT
NA	TRBV27	NA	TRBJ2-5	CASSLVYQETQYF	TGTGCCAGCAGTTTAGTGTACCAAGAGACCCAGTACTTC
NA	TRBV11-3	TRBD1	TRBJ1-1	CASRRRTGGSTEAFF	TGTGCCAGCAGGCGAAGGACAGGGGGAAGCACTGAAGCTTTCTTT
NA	TRBV2	TRBD1	TRBJ1-6	CASLRGQLNSPLHF	TGTGCCAGTCTACGGGGACAGCTTAATTCACCCCTCCACTTT
NA	TRBV6-1	NA	TRBJ2-1	CASSEAGRVYNEQFF	TGTGCCAGCAGTGAAGCGGGCAGGGTTTACAATGAGCAGTTCTTC
NA	TRBV2	NA	TRBJ1-4	CASRGSGVGEKLFF	TGTGCCAGCAGGGGCTCAGGGGTCGGTGAAAAACTGTTTTTT
NA	TRBV5-6	NA	TRBJ2-1	CASSFKTGIVGMNEQFF	TGTGCCAGCAGCTTCAAGACAGGTATTGTCGGGATGAATGAGCAGTTCTTC
few	TRBV5-8	NA	TRBJ1-5	CASNVPMGPKHF	TGTGCCAGCAACGTCCCGATGGGACCAAAGCATTTT
NA	TRBV24-1	TRBD1	TRBJ1-1	CATSDRTGVGRAFF	TGTGCCACCAGTGACCGGACAGGGGTTGGGCGAGCTTTCTTT
NA	TRBV12-3/TRBV12-4	NA	TRBJ1-1	CASSLSRVTEAFF	TGTGCCAGCAGTTTAAGCAGGGTCACTGAAGCTTTCTTT
NA	TRBV19	TRBD1	TRBJ2-7	CASSTRQGAVSYEQYF	TGTGCCAGTAGTACGCGACAGGGGGCCGTCTCCTACGAGCAGTACTTC
NA	TRBV27	NA	TRBJ1-6	CASSPPFDNSPLHF	TGTGCCAGCAGTCCGCCCTTTGATAATTCACCCCTCCACTTT
NA	TRBV11-2	NA	TRBJ2-2	CASSLEAAGELFF	TGTGCCAGCAGCTTAGAGGCGGCCGGGGAGCTGTTTTTT
NA	TRBV5-6	TRBD1	TRBJ1-1	CASSLGQGAPIAFF	TGTGCCAGCAGCTTAGGACAGGGGGCGCCAATAGCTTTCTTT
NA	TRBV5-1	TRBD1	TRBJ1-2	CASSWSTGEDGYTF	TGCGCCAGCAGCTGGTCGACAGGGGAGGATGGCTACACCTTC
NA	TRBV9	NA	TRBJ1-4	CASSVGGSNEKLFF	TGTGCCAGCAGCGTAGGGGGGTCTAATGAAAAACTGTTTTTT
NA	TRBV4-3	NA	TRBJ1-5	CASSQERGGGEWPQHF	TGCGCCAGCAGCCAAGAGCGGGGAGGTGGGGAGTGGCCCCAGCATTTT
NA	TRBV19	TRBD2	TRBJ2-2	CASSLSGTSSTGELFF	TGTGCCAGTAGCCTTTCCGGGACTAGCAGTACCGGGGAGCTGTTTTTT
NA	TRBV9	NA	TRBJ1-1	CASGRASQNTEAFF	TGTGCCAGCGGGAGGGCCTCACAGAACACTGAAGCTTTCTTT
NA	TRBV24-1	NA	TRBJ2-1	CATSDSTYNEQFF	TGTGCCACCAGTGATTCGACCTACAATGAGCAGTTCTTC
NA	TRBV27	NA	TRBJ2-7	CASSFPGTHEQYF	TGTGCCAGCAGTTTCCCCGGGACGCACGAGCAGTACTTC
few	TRBV14	NA	TRBJ1-6	CASSQLGRSLGSPLHF	TGTGCCAGCAGCCAATTGGGGCGAAGCCTGGGTTCACCCCTCCACTTT
NA	TRBV6-1	NA	TRBJ1-1	CASSSWGTEAFF	TGTGCCAGCAGCTCCTGGGGCACTGAAGCTTTCTTT
NA	TRBV6-2/TRBV6-3	NA	TRBJ2-2	CASSYPAGQIGELFF	TGTGCCAGCAGTTACCCTGCGGGACAAATAGGGGAGCTGTTTTTT
NA	TRBV5-1	NA	TRBJ2-7	CASSWTGTYEQYF	TGCGCCAGCAGCTGGACCGGGACCTACGAGCAGTACTTC
NA	TRBV27	TRBD1	TRBJ2-7	CASSFLGTGNSYEQYF	TGTGCCAGCAGTTTTCTCGGGACAGGGAACTCCTACGAGCAGTACTTC
NA	TRBV27	NA	TRBJ1-4	CASSLSWAGTEKLFF	TGTGCCAGCAGTTTATCGTGGGCAGGGACTGAAAAACTGTTTTTT
once	TRBV25-1	NA	TRBJ1-4	CASSVGTPLGKLFF	TGTGCCAGCAGTGTAGGGACTCCCCTTGGAAAACTGTTTTTT
NA	TRBV24-1	TRBD1	TRBJ2-7	CATSDPQGAHEQYF	TGTGCCACCAGTGACCCACAGGGGGCCCACGAGCAGTACTTC
NA	TRBV7-9	TRBD1	TRBJ1-1	CASRPRTGMNTEAFF	TGTGCCAGCAGACCTAGGACAGGAATGAACACTGAAGCTTTCTTT
few	TRBV9	NA	TRBJ2-1	CASSVGSDTAYNEQFF	TGTGCCAGCAGCGTAGGTTCGGACACAGCCTACAATGAGCAGTTCTTC
NA	TRBV7-2	NA	TRBJ1-1	CASSFGRGMGTEAFF	TGTGCCAGCAGTTTCGGCCGGGGGATGGGCACTGAAGCTTTCTTT
NA	TRBV19	TRBD1	TRBJ1-2	CASSTTGSDYGYTF	TGTGCCAGTAGTACGACAGGGTCTGACTATGGCTACACCTTC
NA	TRBV30	NA	TRBJ1-1	CAWRLPLGRWNTEAFF	TGTGCCTGGAGACTTCCCCTTGGACGGTGGAACACTGAAGCTTTCTTT
few	TRBV2	NA	TRBJ1-5	CASTLRGGSSNQPQHF	TGTGCCAGCACCCTAAGGGGGGGATCGAGCAATCAGCCCCAGCATTTT
NA	TRBV7-9	NA	TRBJ2-7	CASSPEGHEQYF	TGTGCCAGCAGCCCCGAGGGTCACGAGCAGTACTTC